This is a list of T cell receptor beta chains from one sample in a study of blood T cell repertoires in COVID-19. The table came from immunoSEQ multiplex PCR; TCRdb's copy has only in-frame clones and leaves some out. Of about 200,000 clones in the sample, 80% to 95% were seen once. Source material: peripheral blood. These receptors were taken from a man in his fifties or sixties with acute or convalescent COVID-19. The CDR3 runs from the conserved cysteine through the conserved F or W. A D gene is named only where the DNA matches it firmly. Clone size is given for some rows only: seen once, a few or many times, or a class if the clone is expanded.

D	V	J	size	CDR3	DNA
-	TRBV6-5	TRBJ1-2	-	CASSYSGLFNYGYTF	TGTGCCAGCAGTTACTCAGGACTTTTTAACTATGGCTACACCTTC
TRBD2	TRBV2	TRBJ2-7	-	CASRRWEGYEQYF	TGTGCCAGCAGGAGGTGGGAGGGCTACGAGCAGTACTTC
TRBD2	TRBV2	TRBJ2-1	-	CASREQAGNIF	TGTGCCAGCAGGGAACAAGCGGGAAATATCTTC
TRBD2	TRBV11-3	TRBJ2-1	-	CASSLDGGEYNEQFF	TGTGCCAGCAGCTTAGACGGGGGGGAATACAATGAGCAGTTCTTC
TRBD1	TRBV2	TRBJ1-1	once	CASRKEGQGNTEAFF	TGTGCCAGCAGGAAAGAGGGACAGGGGAACACTGAAGCTTTCTTT
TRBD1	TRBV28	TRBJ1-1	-	CASSLTGDWSQPFF	TGTGCCAGCAGTTTAACAGGGGATTGGTCTCAGCCTTTCTTT
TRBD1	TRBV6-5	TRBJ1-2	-	CASSYPRTGDGYTF	TGTGCCAGCAGTTACCCCCGGACAGGGGACGGCTACACCTTC
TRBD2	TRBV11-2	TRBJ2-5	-	CASSLRLGGRETQYF	TGTGCCAGCAGCTTAAGGTTGGGAGGGCGAGAGACCCAGTACTTC
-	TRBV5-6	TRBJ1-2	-	CASTPGSINYGYTF	TGTGCCAGCACTCCAGGGTCGATCAACTATGGCTACACCTTC
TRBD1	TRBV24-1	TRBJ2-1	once	CATSDPGTGGYNEQFF	TGTGCCACCAGTGATCCCGGGACAGGAGGGTACAATGAGCAGTTCTTC
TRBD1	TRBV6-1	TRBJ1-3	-	CASSERGTGGRPIYF	TGTGCCAGCAGTGAAAGAGGGACAGGGGGTCGGCCCATATATTTT
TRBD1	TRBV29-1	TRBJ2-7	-	CSVYRGDSYEQYF	TGCAGCGTTTACAGGGGAGACTCCTACGAGCAGTACTTC
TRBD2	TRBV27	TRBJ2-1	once	CASNPGTSGATEQFF	TGTGCCAGCAATCCCGGGACTAGCGGAGCCACAGAGCAGTTCTTC
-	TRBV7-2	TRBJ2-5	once	CASSLAYSSSWVETQYF	TGTGCCAGCAGCTTAGCCTACTCGTCTAGCTGGGTTGAGACCCAGTACTTC
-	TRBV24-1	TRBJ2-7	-	CATSDPLSDEQYF	TGTGCCACCAGTGATCCCCTGTCGGACGAGCAGTACTTC
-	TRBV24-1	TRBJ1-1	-	CATSETDMSEAFF	TGTGCCACCAGTGAAACTGACATGTCTGAAGCTTTCTTT
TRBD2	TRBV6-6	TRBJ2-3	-	CASSPRSGRHRADTQYF	TGTGCCAGCAGTCCCCGTAGCGGGAGACACAGGGCAGATACGCAGTATTTT
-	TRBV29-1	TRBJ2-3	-	CSVTRGTDTQYF	TGCAGCGTAACTAGGGGCACAGATACGCAGTATTTT
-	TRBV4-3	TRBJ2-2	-	CASSQDRQVTGELFF	TGCGCCAGCAGCCAAGATCGGCAGGTCACCGGGGAGCTGTTTTTT
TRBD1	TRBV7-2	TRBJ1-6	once	CASRTSWDRASPLHF	TGTGCCAGCAGAACATCGTGGGACAGGGCTTCACCCCTCCACTTT
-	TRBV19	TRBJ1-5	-	CASSVSGYSNQPQHF	TGTGCCAGTAGTGTAAGCGGCTATAGCAATCAGCCCCAGCATTTT
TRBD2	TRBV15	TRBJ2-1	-	CATSRPSSGRTLHEQFF	TGTGCCACCAGCAGACCCTCTAGCGGGAGAACCCTCCATGAGCAGTTCTTC
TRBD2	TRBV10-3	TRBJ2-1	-	CAIRAAGGSYNEQFF	TGTGCCATCAGGGCAGCGGGAGGGTCCTACAATGAGCAGTTCTTC
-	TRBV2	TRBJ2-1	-	CASSAVFLLYNEQFF	TGTGCCAGCAGTGCTGTTTTCTTACTCTACAATGAGCAGTTCTTC
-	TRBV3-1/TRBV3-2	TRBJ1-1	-	CASSQAWDKAFF	TGTGCCAGCAGCCAAGCTTGGGACAAAGCTTTCTTT
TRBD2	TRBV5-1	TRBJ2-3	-	CASSLTGTSVTDTQYF	TGCGCCAGCAGCTTAACCGGGACTAGCGTCACAGATACGCAGTATTTT
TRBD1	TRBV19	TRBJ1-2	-	CASSGQGADYGYTF	TGTGCCAGTAGCGGACAGGGGGCGGACTATGGCTACACCTTC
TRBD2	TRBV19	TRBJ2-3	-	CASSIGLAGGRSTDTQYF	TGTGCCAGTAGTATAGGGCTAGCGGGGGGGAGAAGCACAGATACGCAGTATTTT
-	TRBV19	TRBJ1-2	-	CASATIRDTPYGYTF	TGTGCCAGTGCGACTATCCGGGACACTCCCTATGGCTACACCTTC
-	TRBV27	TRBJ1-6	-	CASTGTGVTPLHF	TGTGCCAGTACCGGGACGGGGGTCACACCCCTCCACTTT
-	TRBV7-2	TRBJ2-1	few	CASSPGIYNEQFF	TGTGCCAGCAGCCCAGGGATCTACAATGAGCAGTTCTTC
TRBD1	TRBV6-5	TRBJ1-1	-	CASRDRPNTEAFF	TGTGCCAGCAGGGACAGGCCGAACACTGAAGCTTTCTTT
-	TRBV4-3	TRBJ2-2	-	CASSSGSRRTGELFF	TGCGCCAGCAGCAGCGGATCTAGACGCACCGGGGAGCTGTTTTTT
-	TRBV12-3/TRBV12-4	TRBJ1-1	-	CASQLNGVKLFF	TGTGCCAGCCAACTGAACGGGGTGAAGCTTTTCTTT
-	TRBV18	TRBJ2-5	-	CASSPRAETQYF	TGTGCCAGCTCACCACGGGCCGAGACCCAGTACTTC
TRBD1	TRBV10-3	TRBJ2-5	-	CAIATGFGTGGETQYF	TGTGCCATCGCCACGGGATTCGGGACAGGGGGAGAGACCCAGTACTTC
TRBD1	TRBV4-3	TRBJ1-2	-	CASSRTGSGYTF	TGCGCCAGCAGCCGGACAGGCAGTGGCTACACCTTC
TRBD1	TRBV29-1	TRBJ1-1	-	CSVKMQGVEAFF	TGCAGCGTTAAGATGCAGGGGGTGGAAGCTTTCTTT